This TCR beta chain was sequenced for a study of PD-L1 blockade in urothelial cancer. Study-level information: Prior exposure to chemotherapy in patients amounted to 0 to 3 regimens received. Blood samples had a median of around 150,000 T cells.

Profiling relied on immunoSEQ multiplex PCR, and the TCRdb table lists in-frame clones only, not all of them. Of approximately 50,000 clones listed, 88% are singletons. Indicated time point: peripheral blood 6 weeks after treatment start. Per patient, between 1 and 8 samples were collected at pretreatment and on-treatment time points. The CDR3 runs to 14 residues. Germline CDR1 MDHEN, CDR2 SYDVKM. V was trimmed by 7 bases and J by 0 bases, leaving 12 bases between them. Sequenced here: PBMCs, sampled around atezolizumab (anti-PD-L1) treatment. The chain couples TRBV28 to TRBJ1-1, with D hard to call. The TCR comes from a man aged 55 to 70 with urothelial cancer. CDR3 DNA sequence: TGTGCCAGCACCCCCCCCCGGTTGAACACTGAAGCTTTCTTT. Protein sequence: CASTPPRLNTEAFF.